These 25 T cell receptor beta chains share one sample of origin, sequenced in a study of blood T cell repertoires in COVID-19. The method was immunoSEQ multiplex PCR; TCRdb's version includes in-frame clones alone and lacks a portion of them. The sample has fewer than 65,000 clones; 65% to 85% are singletons. Sequenced input: peripheral blood. These TCRs come from a man younger than 40 with COVID-19, enrolled during active disease.

The chain couples TRBV12-2 to TRBJ2-1; TRBD1 is the table's D call, not checked against the DNA. TRBV12-2 counts as a pseudogene. CDR3 length: 19 residues. The CDR3 sequence: CASRLHRQEKYGSYNEQFF. The CDR3 DNA sequence: TGTGCAAGTCGCTTACACAGACAGGAGAAGTACGGATCCTACAATGAGCAGTTCTTC.

This chain uses TRBV6-5 with TRBJ2-1; TRBD2 matches 9 bases. Losses at the gene ends were 8 bases for V and 3 bases for J; bases not matched to a gene: 8. Germline V CDR1 and CDR2: MNHEY, SVGAGI. The CDR3 contains 15 residues. DNA of the CDR3: TGTGCCAGCGGAATAGCGGGAGCGGTCTACAATGAGCAGTTCTTC. It translates to CASGIAGAVYNEQFF.

This clone was seen more than once but under ten times. Just one base apart from a much larger clone, this may be a read error. This rearrangement joins TRBV6-4 to TRBJ2-3, with 10 bases aligning to TRBD2. With V trimmed by 4 bases and J by 0 bases, 1 base remained unmatched. This CDR3 is built from 15 residues. The germline CDR1 and CDR2 sequences are MRHNA and SNTAGT. Here the CDR3 reads CASSATSGSTDTQYF. Here the CDR3 DNA reads TGTGCCAGCAGTGCGACTAGCGGGAGCACAGATACGCAGTATTTT.

This clone appeared a single time. V and J are TRBV5-1 and TRBJ2-1; 11 bases match TRBD2. This CDR3 is 16 amino acids long. Germline CDR1 is SGHRS and CDR2 is YFSETQ. The V and J ends lost 3 bases and 4 bases, in that order; junction bases with no gene match: 6. CDR3 coding DNA: TGCGCCAGCAGCTCGACCACTAGCGGGAGTTACAATGAGCAGTTCTTC. Its translation: CASSSTTSGSYNEQFF.

In this sample, this clone turned up once. The V and J genes are TRBV7-2 and TRBJ1-2, with a weak D call TRBD1 (5 bases). The germline V and J ends were trimmed by 3 bases and 4 bases, with 15 bases remaining between them. This CDR3 is 15 amino acids long. Per germline, CDR1 SGHTA and CDR2 FQGNSA. CDR3 nucleotides: TGTGCCAGCAGCTTTTACAGGAGCCACTCCTATGGCTACACCTTC. It encodes CASSFYRSHSYGYTF. Full variable domain (remainder filled in from reference TRBV7-2 and TRBJ1-2): GAGVSQSPSNKVTEKGKDVELRCDPISGHTALYWYRQSLGQGLEFLIYFQGNSAPDKSGLPSDRFSAERTGGSVSTLTIQRTQQEDSAVYLCASSFYRSHSYGYTFGSGTRLTVV.

The chain has TRBV2 and TRBJ1-2, with D unclear. Trimming removed 6 bases at V and 2 bases at J, with 25 bases between. The germline gives CDR1 SNHLY, CDR2 FYNNEI. The CDR3 runs 18 residues. The CDR3 region is CASRRVGSLKTTNYGYTF. For the CDR3, the DNA is TGTGCCAGCAGGAGGGTGGGTTCGCTGAAGACGACAAACTATGGCTACACCTTC.

This chain links TRBV27 with TRBJ2-1; possible D gene TRBD2, 6 bases. Looked up from germline, CDR1 is MNHEY and CDR2 is SMNVEV (reference sequence). V was shortened by 6 bases and J by 0 bases, with 12 bases between the two germline ends. CDR3 size: 15 residues. In DNA form, the CDR3 reads TGTGCCAGCAGGACCGGGGGAAGCTCCTACAATGAGCAGTTCTTC. Translation: CASRTGGSSYNEQFF.

This clone was seen only once. The chain joins TRBV6-6 to TRBJ2-1, with a possible D match to TRBD2 (5 bases). Germline V gene lookup returns CDR1 MNHNY and CDR2 SVGAGI (reference sequence). The CDR3 is 13 residues long. V was pared by 3 bases and J by 8 bases, with 11 bases between. The CDR3 loop reads CASSYSTTDEQFF. The DNA of the CDR3 is TGTGCCAGCAGTTATTCGACTACCGATGAGCAGTTCTTC.

This clone was seen once. The chain has TRBV7-9 and TRBJ2-3, with D uncertain. The CDR3 length is 16 residues. The V and J ends lost 3 bases and 1 base respectively, with 14 bases between them. Germline CDR1 and CDR2: SEHNR and FQNEAQ (reference sequence). CDR3 amino acids: CASSFGPSMGTDTQYF. The CDR3 DNA follows: TGTGCCAGCAGCTTTGGGCCCTCGATGGGCACAGATACGCAGTATTTT.

In DNA, the CDR3 is TGTGCCACCAACCCGGGGGGAAGGGCCACCGGGGAGCTGTTTTTT. Translating gives CATNPGGRATGELFF. The rearrangement joins TRBV10-3 to TRBJ2-2; TRBD2 aligns across 7 bases. The CDR3 runs to 15 residues. The germline CDR1 and CDR2 sequences are ENHRY and SYGVKD. V dropped 10 bases and J dropped 4; count of bases not matched to a gene: 12.

This clone was recorded once. The chain has TRBV28 and TRBJ2-7; 9 bases line up with TRBD2. Trimming at V came to 4 bases and at J to 2 bases, leaving 18 bases not matched to a gene. The CDR3 runs to 19 residues. The germline V gene has CDR1 MDHEN and CDR2 SYDVKM. The CDR3 protein is CASSSWATTSGQQTYEQYF. The CDR3 nucleotides are TGTGCCAGCAGTTCCTGGGCCACTACTAGCGGGCAACAAACCTACGAGCAGTACTTC.

This chain joins TRBV10-3 and TRBJ2-5, with D maybe TRBD1 (6 bases). The CDR3 contains 14 residues. Germline CDR1 ENHRY, CDR2 SYGVKD. In nucleotides, the CDR3 is TGTGCAATCGGAGCTTGGGGGCGGCAAGAGACCCAGTACTTC. Translation: CAIGAWGRQETQYF.

This chain joins TRBV4-2 and TRBJ2-5, with 9 positions matching TRBD2. Germline-derived CDR1 and CDR2 are LGHNA and YNFKEQ. With V trimmed by 4 bases and J by 2 bases, 14 bases remained unmatched. This CDR3 has 18 residues. The CDR3 DNA is TGTGCCAGCAGCCCCACCCCATTTCCTAGCGGGACGCAAGAGACCCAGTACTTC. Encoded protein: CASSPTPFPSGTQETQYF.

V usage is TRBV4-1 and J usage is TRBJ1-5; D call uncertain. The germline V gene encodes CDR1 MGHRA and CDR2 YSYEKL. CDR3 length: 17 amino acids. Trimming removed 1 base at V and 0 bases at J, with 13 bases between. In DNA form, the CDR3 reads TGCGCCAGCAGCCAAGTCGACGAGGGATTTAGCAATCAGCCCCAGCATTTT. It codes for CASSQVDEGFSNQPQHF.

This chain connects TRBV5-4 to TRBJ2-2, with 10 bases fitting TRBD2. The ends lost 4 bases at V and 2 bases at J; junction bases unmatched: 5. CDR1 and CDR2 from the germline V gene are SGHNT and YYREEE (reference sequence). The CDR3 loop spans 16 amino acids. DNA for the CDR3: TGTGCCAGCAGCCGAGGACTAGCGGCTAACACCGGGGAGCTGTTTTTT. It codes for CASSRGLAANTGELFF. Full variable domain (outside the CDR3, taken from reference TRBV5-4 and TRBJ2-2): ETGVTQSPTHLIKTRGQQVTLRCSSQSGHNTVSWYQQALGQGPQFIFQYYREEENGRGNFPPRFSGLQFPNYSSELNVNALELDDSALYLCASSRGLAANTGELFFGEGSRLTVL.

The V gene is TRBV28, the J gene TRBJ1-6, with D maybe TRBD1 (5 bases). This CDR3 has 14 amino acids. Trimming stripped 7 bases from V and 8 bases from J, with 15 bases between. Germline CDR1 MDHEN, CDR2 SYDVKM. As DNA, the CDR3 is TGTGCCAGCACCCGCCTAGACAGAGATTCACCCCTCCACTTT. It encodes CASTRLDRDSPLHF. Combining the CDR3 with reference TRBV28 and TRBJ1-6 gives the whole variable domain DVKVTQSSRYLVKRTGEKVFLECVQDMDHENMFWYRQDPGLGLRLIYFSYDVKMKEKGDIPEGYSVSREKKERFSLILESASTNQTSMYLCASTRLDRDSPLHFGNGTRLTVT.

The chain carries TRBV30 and TRBJ1-5; possibly TRBD1 for D (6 bases). Between the trimmed V and J ends, which lost 4 bases and 4 bases, there was a span of 17 bases. Germline V gene data show CDR1 as GTSNPN and CDR2 as SVGIG (reference sequence). This CDR3 is 15 amino acids long. The DNA for the CDR3 is TGTGCCTGGACTCCTCCAGGGGACCCAAATCAGCCCCAGCATTTT. Its translation is CAWTPPGDPNQPQHF.

The J gene is TRBJ1-2, the V gene TRBV6-2 or TRBV6-3, with 10 positions matching TRBD1. Per germline, CDR1 MNHEY and CDR2 SVGEGT. The CDR3 sequence is 17 residues long. The ends lost 4 bases at V and 4 bases at J; junction bases unmatched: 12. The CDR3 DNA follows: TGTGCCAGCAGTTCGCTCGTCGGGACAGGGGAAGTCTATGGCTACACCTTC. This encodes CASSSLVGTGEVYGYTF.

This chain links TRBV5-5 with TRBJ2-2; D gene uncertain. CDR1 and CDR2 from the germline V gene are SGHKS and YYEKEE (reference sequence). There are 15 residues in the CDR3. V was shortened by 0 bases and J by 4 bases, with 10 bases between the two germline ends. The CDR3 DNA is TGTGCCAGCAGCTTGGATGTAGCCCCCACCGGGGAGCTGTTTTTT. Translating gives CASSLDVAPTGELFF. The full variable domain, its missing parts supplied by reference TRBV5-5 and TRBJ2-2, is DAGVTQSPTHLIKTRGQQVTLRCSPISGHKSVSWYQQVLGQGPQFIFQYYEKEERGRGNFPDRFSARQFPNYSSELNVNALLLGDSALYLCASSLDVAPTGELFFGEGSRLTVL.

V usage is TRBV4-3 and J usage is TRBJ1-6; 8 nucleotides match TRBD1. Unmatched junction bases numbered 8, after V lost 0 bases and J lost 7 bases. This CDR3 has 17 residues. The germline V gene encodes CDR1 LGHNA and CDR2 YSLEER. Here the CDR3 reads CASSQETGASRNSPLHF. DNA of the CDR3: TGCGCCAGCAGCCAAGAGACAGGGGCCTCGCGGAATTCACCCCTCCACTTT.

J is TRBJ2-5 and V is TRBV5-4; 11 nucleotides line up with TRBD2. V lost 4 bases to trimming and J lost 4 bases; unmatched junction nucleotides: 6. From germline, CDR1 is SGHNT and CDR2 YYREEE (reference sequence). CDR3 length equals 15 residues. DNA of the CDR3: TGTGCCAGCAGCACAGGTAGCGGGAGGGTAGAGACCCAGTACTTC. Encoded protein: CASSTGSGRVETQYF. The full variable domain, its missing parts supplied by reference TRBV5-4 and TRBJ2-5, is ETGVTQSPTHLIKTRGQQVTLRCSSQSGHNTVSWYQQALGQGPQFIFQYYREEENGRGNFPPRFSGLQFPNYSSELNVNALELDDSALYLCASSTGSGRVETQYFGPGTRLLVL.

The chain joins TRBV11-2 to TRBJ2-2, with 9 nucleotides matching TRBD2. This CDR3 comprises 15 residues. With V trimmed by 1 base and J by 5 bases, 2 bases remained unmatched. Germline V gene lookup returns CDR1 SGHAT and CDR2 FQNNGV. CDR3 bases: TGTGCCAGCAGCTTAGCCGCGGGAGGGACCGGGGAGCTGTTTTTT. It translates to CASSLAAGGTGELFF. The entire variable domain, with the rest obtained from reference TRBV11-2 and TRBJ2-2, is as follows: EAGVAQSPRYKIIEKRQSVAFWCNPISGHATLYWYQQILGQGPKLLIQFQNNGVVDDSQLPKDRFSAERLKGVDSTLKIQPAKLEDSAVYLCASSLAAGGTGELFFGEGSRLTVL.

The rearrangement links TRBV7-3 to TRBJ2-3; a weak D match, TRBD2 (5 bases). Trimming left V 2 bases short and J 6 bases short, with 12 bases between. In germline, CDR1 is SGHTA, CDR2 FQGTGA. The CDR3 totals 14 residues. The CDR3, as DNA: TGTGCCAGCAGCTTACGTCTAGCTACCGATACGCAGTATTTT. Protein product: CASSLRLATDTQYF.

The chain combines TRBV11-2 with TRBJ2-7, with 11 bases lining up with TRBD1. There are 14 residues in the CDR3. The germline V gene has CDR1 SGHAT and CDR2 FQNNGV. Germline trimming cut 7 bases from V and 1 base from J; bases unmatched to any gene: 3. CDR3: CASTGTGGSYEQYF. In nucleotides, the CDR3 is TGTGCCAGCACCGGGACAGGGGGTTCCTACGAGCAGTACTTC. The full variable domain, completed using reference TRBV11-2 and TRBJ2-7, is EAGVAQSPRYKIIEKRQSVAFWCNPISGHATLYWYQQILGQGPKLLIQFQNNGVVDDSQLPKDRFSAERLKGVDSTLKIQPAKLEDSAVYLCASTGTGGSYEQYFGPGTRLTVT.

Regarding this clone: The same CDR3 is also encoded by other DNA sequences in this sample. The J gene is TRBJ1-1, the V gene TRBV3-1 (or the pseudogene TRBV3-2); D ambiguous. The V gene's germline CDR1 is LGHDT and CDR2 YNNKEL (reference sequence). The CDR3 length is 12 residues. V was pared by 2 bases and J by 4 bases, with 5 bases between. CDR3 sequence: CASSQSSTEAFF. The CDR3 coding sequence is TGTGCCAGCAGCCAAAGCTCCACTGAAGCTTTCTTT.